This TCR beta chain emerged from a study of T cell responses to AZD1222 COVID-19 vaccine (dated by TCRdb to the early 2020s). Regarding the study in general: Because spike-specific TCR depth and breadth did not differ between the two schedules, AZD1222 recipients who got a second dose at roughly 4 weeks were pooled with those who got a second dose at roughly 12 weeks. TCR sequencing was performed for about 250 trial participants, of whom about 200 were given two doses of AZD1222 and some 26 were given two doses of MenACWY control vaccine. Trial participants were enrolled by age into 18-55, 56-69 and 70-plus year subgroups, with around 150, 28 and 57 TCR-sequenced participants respectively.

The time point tag for this specimen amounts to: baseline before first vaccination. Samples from vaccinated people were obtained from the UK trials COV001 and COV002, which included a single-blind randomized controlled phase 2/3 trial of AZD1222 (ChAdOx1 nCoV-19) in healthy adults. For TCRbeta chain sequencing, PBMC samples were collected from trial participants at day 0 and at day 28 after the second dose. CDR1 and CDR2 were assigned from the germline V gene (reference sequence) as DFQATT and SNEGSKA. The junction carries 10 bases between V and J, which are trimmed by 6 bases and 7 bases respectively. The CDR3 runs 11 residues from the cysteine to the phenylalanine. The CDR3 DNA has 33 bases and is translated from base 1. For this clone: Its antigen has not been determined. Base quality data are lacking; no much larger clone is found one base away.

What the authors observed across the whole study: CD4 TCRs associated with the vaccine covered the entire spike protein, and the dominant responses were in regions 160-218 and 743-854. After two AZD1222 doses, both the breadth and the depth of spike-specific TCRs were significantly higher than at day 0 and than in MenACWY recipients. Reportedly, close to half of the unique spike-specific TCRs recognized epitopes lying outside the regions that are mutated in the B.1.351 and B.1.1.7 variants. Because no day 14 peak-response samples were available, the repertoires could be characterized only after the peak T cell response. Participants were mostly white British, with more females than males. The authors suggested clonal diversity may have been underestimated. The 56-69-year group was small, and its depth increase did not reach significance, likely because of low power. Only a handful of AZD1222 recipients were SARS-CoV-2 seropositive at baseline, limiting conclusions about previously exposed vaccinees.

The CDR3 regions of human TCRbeta chains were analyzed by immunosequencing. The authors' pipeline ran thus. TCRs in the repertoires were matched against a reference library of SARS-CoV-2-specific TCRs that had been generated with the MIRA antigen-specificity platform. Breadth was defined as the fraction of unique TCRs that were SARS-CoV-2-associated. Depth was defined as the fraction of total T cells that were SARS-CoV-2-associated. Using the MIRA data, each spike-specific TCR was mapped to the spike region that the TCR reacts to and placed in a CD4 or CD8 class. Log10-transformed breadth and depth values were compared by one-way ANOVA with Sidak's multiple comparisons tests. As stored in TCRdb, this immuneACCESS dataset retains in-frame rearrangements with V and J assigned. A fraction of the clones does not appear; measured against another copy, unresolved V genes explain less than half of the discrepancy, and the remainder lacks a known reason. That table is the source of V, J and clone size, and D and trimming were worked out from the DNA. Counted in this sample were around 110,000 clones; around 91% of them appeared once. The ten biggest clones cover 3.1% of the sample.

The TCR was taken from an adult in good health. The sequencing used peripheral blood, collected on day 0 of AZD1222 vaccination. The rearranged segments are TRBV20-1 and TRBJ2-1; no confident D gene assignment can be made. CDR3 region: CSARRLNEQFF. The sequence in DNA is TGCAGTGCCCGAAGACTGAATGAGCAGTTCTTC.